One T cell receptor (beta chain) is described in this entry. Germline assignment: CDR1 LGHNA and CDR2 YSLEER. The CDR3 covers 16 residues. Trimming took off 0 bases at V and 5 bases at J, with 14 bases between the two ends. This sample is drawn from a study of technical replicates of blood from several donors. Sequencing was performed with immunoSEQ multiplex PCR; in TCRdb, only in-frame clones are kept and a portion is missing. The table lists fewer than 90,000 clones, 94% of them singletons, with about 0.4% in the top ten. Input material: T cells isolated from PBMCs. The TCR comes from a human donor in good health. This chain joins TRBV4-3 and TRBJ2-1, with D maybe TRBD2 (5 bases). The CDR3: CASSQELGLLNNEQFF. DNA for the CDR3: TGCGCCAGCAGCCAAGAATTAGGACTCCTCAACAATGAGCAGTTCTTC.